This TCR beta chain is drawn from a study of cytomegalovirus exposure and HLA in healthy donors. Notes on the study in general: Rare TCR sequences dominated, though some public TCRs recurred in many donors. Cytomegalovirus-associated TCR beta chains were listed, numbering 164. Common viral pathogens (according to a later analysis) appeared linked to several of the most significant clusters. In a later analysis, DRB1 alleles had the most associated TCRs; HLA-C alleles the fewest.

As regards this clone: What it recognizes is unknown.

Use of 60 Vbeta and 13 Jbeta primers characterized the PCR. Sequenced by immunoSEQ multiplex PCR; TCRdb stores in-frame clones only, minus some. The sample data list 200,000 to 250,000 clones. The sequence came from a girl aged 2-9 years in good health and CMV-seropositive. Material for sequencing was PBMCs.

The CDR3 loop reads CASSVLAGVVYEQYF. CDR3 in DNA: TGTGCCAGCAGCGTTCTAGCGGGAGTAGTCTACGAGCAGTACTTC. The V and J genes are TRBV6-1 and TRBJ2-7; 10 positions match TRBD2. CDR3 length: 15 residues. The germline CDR1 and CDR2 sequences are MNHNS and SASEGT. The junction had 8 bases not matched to a gene; V was cut back by 6 bases and J by 3 bases.